The sequence of this T cell receptor beta chain was determined in a study of identical twins. Broader study findings: For monozygotic twins, models underestimated out-of-frame TCR alpha sharing. Zero-insertion results could be subject to partial confounding by invariant MAIT and iNKT cells.

Through template switching, a universal primer site was introduced, and the cDNA contained unique molecular identifiers. TCRdb independently ran MiXCR on the 5' RACE reads; one entry per CDR3 protein. The sample has 1.5 million to 2 million distinct CDR3 sequences; around a third are singletons. The V gene's germline CDR1 is DFQATT and CDR2 SNEGSKA (reference sequence). The CDR3 is 13 amino acids. This clonotype has just one count. No antigen is known for it. The clonotype originates from a newborn girl in good health. The sequenced material came from cord blood. V gene TRBV20-1 combines with J gene TRBJ2-2, with D perhaps assigned TRBD1 or TRBD2 (6 bases each). CDR3: CSPAGGLTGELFF. In DNA, the CDR3 is TGCAGCCCGGCCGGGGGCCTCACCGGGGAGCTGTTTTTT.